The clone carrying this T cell receptor beta chain was seen a few times. Its target is not known. The authors took one heparinised blood draw, averaging about 116 mL, from each donor. In all sorted populations, purity surpassed 95%. Expressed TCRB transcripts were sequenced because the isolated RNA had all been reverse transcribed beforehand. Some clones are missing from TCRdb's copy, which holds only in-frame ones; the method was immunoSEQ multiplex PCR. The sample carries about 320,000 clones, 11% to 15% recorded once. Trimming cost V 0 bases and J 3 bases, with 15 bases left between them. The CDR3 has 16 amino acids. CDR1 is MNHEY, CDR2 SVGAGI, per germline. This sample was taken from a study of beta chain features in type 1 diabetes. On the study more broadly: The patients were much like the healthy donors in age, gender and cell yields.

Overall study results and limits: A cDNA-based sequencing approach could over-represent cells with high TCR expression.

Sequenced sample: central memory CD4+ T cells from blood. The TCR sequence derives from a young man in good health. The rearrangement joins TRBV6-5 to TRBJ2-7; D is perhaps TRBD1 (6 bases). CDR3 sequence (DNA): TGTGCCAGCAGTTACTCGACCGTTGGCAGGGGCTACGAGCAGTACTTC. This sequence encodes CASSYSTVGRGYEQYF.